The 17 T cell receptor beta chains listed next were all sequenced from one sample in a study of T cells after yellow fever vaccination. TCRdb redid the calling of the 5' RACE reads with MiXCR, one entry per CDR3 protein. Of 400,000 to 650,000 distinct CDR3 sequences detected, 20% to 25% appear once; the ten largest clones hold about a sixth. Sample: PBMCs, taken roughly 20 days after the first yellow fever vaccination. These receptor sequences come from a man between 18 and 29 years old who received the YFV17D yellow fever vaccine.

The V call is TRBV18, the J call TRBJ2-3; unclear D gene. Germline loops: CDR1 KGHSH, CDR2 LQKENI. CDR3 length: 16 residues. V gave up 0 bases and J gave up 0 bases, with 10 bases separating them. CDR3 DNA: TGTGCCAGCTCACCACCGAGTACCCCTAGCACAGATACGCAGTATTTT. Translation: CASSPPSTPSTDTQYF.

In its sample, this clonotype was seen a few times. The V and J genes are TRBV7-8 and TRBJ1-4; tentative D call: TRBD1 (5 bases). There are 14 residues in the CDR3. V was cut by 3 bases and J by 3 bases, with 8 bases left in between. CDR1 is SGHVS, CDR2 FQNEAQ, per germline. The CDR3 region has the DNA TGTGCCAGCAGCTTTGCGGGGGCTAATGAAAAACTGTTTTTT. Translating gives CASSFAGANEKLFF.

V usage is TRBV7-2 and J usage is TRBJ1-4; 7 bases align to TRBD1. Germline V gives CDR1 SGHTA, CDR2 FQGNSA. The CDR3 is 15 amino acids. Trimming removed 4 bases from V and 8 bases from J; junction bases left unmatched: 10. The CDR3 sequence: CASSSGGSGGEKLFF. The CDR3 coding sequence is TGTGCCAGCAGCTCCGGGGGCTCAGGGGGAGAAAAACTGTTTTTT.

This clonotype was detected a few times. The J gene is TRBJ2-1, the V gene TRBV5-1, with TRBD1 matching 11 bases. V lost 5 bases and J lost 8; bases outside the gene matches: 3. This CDR3 spans 13 amino acids. Germline V lookup: CDR1 SGHRS, CDR2 YFSETQ. The CDR3 protein is CASRDRGLDEQFF. DNA of the CDR3: TGCGCCAGCAGGGACAGGGGGCTTGATGAGCAGTTCTTC.

This clonotype showed up just a few times. This chain uses TRBV20-1 with TRBJ2-7; weak D call: TRBD1 (6 bases). Germline V gene sequence: CDR1 DFQATT, CDR2 SNEGSKA (reference sequence). This CDR3 has 16 residues. With 0 bases removed from V and 6 bases from J, the gap between germline ends came to 21 bases. Here the CDR3 DNA reads TGCAGTGCTAGAGATTTGGCCGGGTCAGGGGTGGGCGAGCAGTACGTC. This sequence encodes CSARDLAGSGVGEQYV.

V gene TRBV7-2 combines with J gene TRBJ1-3; possibly TRBD1 for D (6 bases). Germline V lookup: CDR1 SGHTA, CDR2 FQGNSA. This CDR3 has 16 residues. Between the trimmed V and J ends, which lost 2 bases and 0 bases, there was a span of 11 bases. CDR3 in amino acids: CASSLRDTLSGNTIYF. The CDR3 nucleotides are TGTGCCAGCAGCTTAAGGGACACCCTCTCTGGAAACACCATATATTTT.

The V call is TRBV28, the J call TRBJ2-1; the D is unclear. The CDR3 covers 14 residues. Between the trimmed V and J ends, which lost 3 bases and 0 bases, there was a span of 6 bases. CDR1 is MDHEN and CDR2 is SYDVKM in the germline V gene. The CDR3 DNA reads as TGTGCCAGCAGTTTCTACAGCTCCTACAATGAGCAGTTCTTC. This gives the protein CASSFYSSYNEQFF.

The chain joins TRBV7-9 to TRBJ2-7, with TRBD1 matching over 7 bases. This CDR3 region has 14 residues. Trimming removed 5 bases from V and 2 bases from J; junction bases left unmatched: 6. Per germline, CDR1 SEHNR and CDR2 FQNEAQ (reference sequence). CDR3 protein: CASSPDRPTYEQYF. The CDR3 DNA is TGTGCCAGCAGCCCGGACAGGCCCACCTACGAGCAGTACTTC.

The chain is built from TRBV20-1 and TRBJ2-1; D remains ambiguous. There are 13 residues in the CDR3. Deletions cut 6 bases from V and 4 bases from J, with 13 bases between. Germline CDR1 reads DFQATT; CDR2 reads SNEGSKA (reference sequence). The DNA for the CDR3 is TGCAGTGCAAGGAAACCGCCATACAATGAGCAGTTCTTC. Translation: CSARKPPYNEQFF.

This clonotype was detected ten times or more. V is TRBV5-1 and J is TRBJ2-3; 11 bases agree with TRBD2. Trimming at V came to 5 bases and at J to 0 bases, leaving 5 bases not matched to a gene. The CDR3 runs 16 residues. Germline V lookup: CDR1 SGHRS, CDR2 YFSETQ. CDR3 amino acids: CASSGLAGGSTDTQYF. The CDR3 DNA follows: TGCGCCAGCAGTGGGCTAGCGGGGGGTAGCACAGATACGCAGTATTTT.

The chain links TRBV20-1 to TRBJ2-3, with TRBD2 as a possible D gene (5 bases). The germline V gene encodes CDR1 DFQATT and CDR2 SNEGSKA (reference sequence). V was trimmed by 0 bases and J by 4 bases, leaving 11 bases between them. The CDR3 is made up of 14 amino acids. In nucleotides, the CDR3 is TGCAGTGCTAGAGATACGAGGGTTTCAGATACGCAGTATTTT. It encodes CSARDTRVSDTQYF.

This clonotype was detected a few times. The V gene is TRBV6-5, the J gene TRBJ1-5; no clear D. The CDR3 length is 14 residues. CDR1 is MNHEY and CDR2 is SVGAGI in the germline V gene. Trimming stripped 2 bases from V and 1 base from J, with 6 bases between. The CDR3 sequence is CASSYGISNQPQHF. The CDR3 nucleotides are TGTGCCAGCAGTTACGGCATCAGCAATCAGCCCCAGCATTTT.

This clonotype was counted only a few times. This chain uses TRBV2 with TRBJ2-1, with 7 bases lining up with TRBD1. The J segment lost 0 bases and the V segment lost 5 bases, leaving 4 bases of the junction unmatched. The CDR3 has 15 amino acids. Germline V gene lookup returns CDR1 SNHLY and CDR2 FYNNEI. The CDR3 reads CASSYRGDSYNEQFF. The CDR3 DNA sequence: TGTGCCAGCAGTTACAGGGGCGACTCCTACAATGAGCAGTTCTTC.

There are many counts of this clonotype. The chain links TRBV7-9 to TRBJ2-3; 8 bases line up with TRBD2. V trimming: 2 bases; J trimming: 2 bases; junction bases outside the gene matches: 3. The CDR3 totals 15 residues. The germline V gene encodes CDR1 SEHNR and CDR2 FQNEAQ (reference sequence). This CDR3 is CASSLQRGYTDTQYF. CDR3 coding DNA: TGTGCCAGCAGCTTACAGCGGGGGTACACAGATACGCAGTATTTT.

The rearrangement uses TRBV15 and TRBJ1-6; no clear D. The CDR3 has 16 amino acids. Trimming stripped 3 bases from V and 7 bases from J, with 16 bases between. The V gene's germline CDR1 is LNHNV and CDR2 YYDKDF (reference sequence). The CDR3 loop is CATSSDISVYNSPLHF. The CDR3 coding sequence is TGTGCCACCAGCAGTGACATCAGTGTGTACAATTCACCCCTCCACTTT.

This clonotype has a handful of counts. The chain links TRBV5-1 to TRBJ2-6, with 10 bases aligning to TRBD1. J gave up 3 bases and V 5 bases, and 5 bases lay outside the gene matches. CDR1 is SGHRS and CDR2 is YFSETQ in the germline V gene. The CDR3 is 16 amino acids. CDR3 DNA sequence: TGCGCCAGCAGGGGACAGGGGAACCGTGGGGCCAACGTCCTGACTTTC. Translating it yields CASRGQGNRGANVLTF. Filled out from reference TRBV5-1 and TRBJ2-6, the complete variable domain reads KAGVTQTPRYLIKTRGQQVTLSCSPISGHRSVSWYQQTPGQGLQFLFEYFSETQRNKGNFPGRFSGRQFSNSRSEMNVSTLELGDSALYLCASRGQGNRGANVLTFGAGSRLTVL.

The chain has TRBV29-1 and TRBJ2-3, with D tentatively TRBD1 (6 bases). CDR3 length equals 13 residues. The germline CDR1 and CDR2 sequences are SQVTM and ANQGSEA. V gave up 3 bases and J gave up 5 bases, with 12 bases separating them. In DNA form, the CDR3 reads TGCAGCGTTGAGGGGGCGCGGAGAGATACGCAGTATTTT. Translating it yields CSVEGARRDTQYF.